This paragraph covers one T cell receptor (beta chain) sequence. The antigen remains unidentified. This entry belongs to a study of T cells in localized non-small cell lung cancer. Findings of the study overall: A denser population of T cells in blood accompanied longer overall survival.

CDR1 SQVTM and CDR2 ANQGSEA come from the germline V gene. This CDR3 has 14 amino acids. Trimming removed 3 bases from V and 2 bases from J; junction bases left unmatched: 6. Some clones are missing from TCRdb's copy, which holds only in-frame ones; the method was immunoSEQ multiplex PCR. In the table there are 20,000 to 25,000 clones, around 90% of which are singletons. This sequence was found in a male donor older than 55 with stage I lung adenocarcinoma. The rearrangement links TRBV29-1 to TRBJ2-5; TRBD2 matches at 7 bases. This specimen consisted of peripheral blood, obtained before any cancer treatment. This CDR3 is CSVDRDYSQETQYF. The CDR3 DNA is TGCAGCGTTGATAGGGACTACTCACAAGAGACCCAGTACTTC.